A single sample gave rise to the 9 T cell receptor beta chains below, sequenced in a study of CD8+CD57+ T cells in acquired aplastic anemia. All patients picked for sequencing had shown, by flow cytometry, an expansion of CD8+CD57+ cells. Genomic DNA served as template for TCR beta VDJ and CDR3 profiling. TCRdb itself ran the reads through MiXCR, one entry per CDR3 protein. This sample has under 350,000 distinct CDR3 sequences, with 45% to 65% found just once. Source material: sorted CD4+, CD8+, or CD8+CD57+ T cells (not recorded which) from PBMCs. Source of these receptors: a human donor with aplastic anemia.

In regard to this clonotype: The junction and the germline gene differ at one end; a read error may be behind it. The rearrangement uses TRBV7-9 and TRBJ2-6; 7 positions agree with TRBD1. Germline assignment: CDR1 SEHNR and CDR2 FQNEAQ (reference sequence). The CDR3 length is 12 residues. CDR3 amino acids: CASSSDRATEAF. CDR3 in DNA: TGTGCCAGCAGCTCCGACAGGGCCACTGAAGCTTTC.

Ten or more counts support this clonotype. The chain is built from TRBV7-3 and TRBJ2-2, with D tentatively TRBD2 (6 bases). The V gene's germline CDR1 is SGHTA and CDR2 FQGTGA. Trimming stripped 5 bases from V and 6 bases from J, with 7 bases between. The CDR3 spans 12 residues. The CDR3 sequence: CASSPGAGELFF. In DNA form, the CDR3 reads TGTGCCAGCAGCCCGGGGGCCGGGGAGCTGTTTTTT. Full variable domain (missing parts from reference TRBV7-3 and TRBJ2-2): GAGVSQTPSNKVTEKGKYVELRCDPISGHTALYWYRQSLGQGPEFLIYFQGTGAADDSGLPNDRFFAVRPEGSVSTLKIQRTERGDSAVYLCASSPGAGELFFGEGSRLTVL.

Points on this clonotype: Lacking the conserved final phenylalanine or tryptophan, this CDR3 likely reflects a read error. It is unclear where the CDR3 begins or ends on the DNA, so no DNA is shown, and the CDR3 is as TCRdb lists it. This chain uses TRBV7-8 with TRBJ2-7. The CDR3 has 10 amino acids, counting both end residues. Germline CDR1 and CDR2: SGHVS and FQNEAQ. CDR3 region: CASSSRDSSY.

The chain recombines TRBV15 with TRBJ1-1; D remains unclear. The CDR3 has 13 amino acids. Germline lookup yields CDR1 LNHNV and CDR2 YYDKDF (reference sequence). V was cut by 0 bases and J by 11 bases, with 13 bases left in between. The CDR3 spells CATSRDLTTWAFF. The CDR3 DNA reads as TGTGCCACCAGCAGAGATTTAACTACCTGGGCTTTCTTT.

The V call is TRBV7-9, the J call TRBJ2-5; D not resolved. CDR1 SEHNR and CDR2 FQNEAQ come from the germline V gene (reference sequence). The germline V and J ends were trimmed by 4 bases and 4 bases, with 7 bases remaining between them. This CDR3 spans 12 amino acids. The CDR3 reads CASSSSTETQYF. As DNA, the CDR3 is TGTGCCAGCAGCTCTTCAACAGAGACCCAGTACTTC.

The chain is built from TRBV7-9 and TRBJ2-1; D gene uncertain. The V gene lost 5 bases and the J gene lost 8 bases, with 13 bases spanning the gap. The CDR3 spans 13 residues. Germline-derived CDR1 and CDR2 are SEHNR and FQNEAQ (reference sequence). CDR3 in amino acids: CASSDTLTDEQFF. Written as DNA, the CDR3 is TGTGCCAGCAGCGACACTTTGACTGATGAGCAGTTCTTC. The complete variable domain, with remaining parts taken from reference TRBV7-9 and TRBJ2-1, reads DTGVSQNPRHKITKRGQNVTFRCDPISEHNRLYWYRQTLGQGPEFLTYFQNEAQLEKSRLLSDRFSAERPKGSFSTLEIQRTEQGDSAMYLCASSDTLTDEQFFGPGTRLTVL.

The chain is built from TRBV10-3 and TRBJ2-7; D may match TRBD1 or TRBD2 (6 bases each). V gave up 10 bases and J gave up 4 bases, with 17 bases separating them. CDR1 and CDR2 (germline): ENHRY, SYGVKD. The CDR3 sequence is 13 residues long. CDR3 in amino acids: CASRSTGRYEQYF. The CDR3 DNA is TGTGCCAGCAGAAGTACAGGGAGGTACGAGCAGTACTTC.

The V gene is TRBV7-3, the J gene TRBJ2-3; D unresolved. The V gene lost 8 bases and the J gene lost 2 bases, with 17 bases spanning the gap. In germline, CDR1 is SGHTA, CDR2 FQGTGA. The CDR3 extends over 15 amino acids. Here the CDR3 reads CASGQDAATTDTQYF. DNA of the CDR3: TGTGCCAGCGGCCAAGATGCGGCTACCACAGATACGCAGTATTTT.

The chain is built from TRBV24-1 and TRBJ2-3, with no clear D. The germline CDR1 and CDR2 sequences are KGHDR and SFDVKD. Trimming left V 3 bases short and J 0 bases short, with 12 bases between. The CDR3 runs to 16 residues. As DNA, the CDR3 is TGTGCCACCAGTGATCCCCAAGCGAGTAGCACAGATACGCAGTATTTT. Translated, it gives CATSDPQASSTDTQYF.